These 19 T cell receptor beta chains originate from one sample sequenced in a study of blood T cell repertoires in COVID-19. Sequencing used immunoSEQ multiplex PCR; TCRdb keeps in-frame clones, though not all of them. The sample consists of approximately 88,000 clones, approximately 81% of them appearing once. The material sequenced was peripheral blood. Source of these receptors: a woman in her seventies with acute or convalescent COVID-19.

The CDR3 spells CASSLVGANYGYTF. The CDR3 bases are TGTGCCAGCAGCTTGGTAGGGGCTAACTATGGCTACACCTTC. V and J are TRBV5-6 and TRBJ1-2, with TRBD1 as a possible D gene (5 bases). V was trimmed by 0 bases and J by 0 bases, leaving 6 bases between them. CDR3 length: 14 amino acids. The germline CDR1 and CDR2 sequences are SGHDT and YYEEEE. The full variable domain, in which reference TRBV5-6 and TRBJ1-2 provide the parts outside the CDR3, is DAGVTQSPTHLIKTRGQQVTLRCSPKSGHDTVSWYQQALGQGPQFIFQYYEEEERQRGNFPDRFSGHQFPNYSSELNVNALLLGDSALYLCASSLVGANYGYTFGSGTRLTVV.

V gene TRBV10-2 combines with J gene TRBJ2-1; D perhaps matches TRBD2 (7 bases). The CDR3 runs 18 residues. Looked up from germline, CDR1 is WSHSY and CDR2 is SAAADI. V was cut by 3 bases and J by 2 bases, with 20 bases left in between. This chain's CDR3 is CASSDLWSAGAPYNEQFF. For the CDR3, the DNA is TGCGCCAGCAGTGACCTCTGGTCGGCGGGGGCCCCCTACAATGAGCAGTTCTTC.

The chain couples TRBV6-2 or TRBV6-3 to TRBJ2-1, with TRBD2 matching 14 bases. Germline loops: CDR1 MNHEY, CDR2 SVGEGT. CDR3 length equals 18 residues. Unmatched junction bases numbered 9, after V lost 5 bases and J lost 3 bases. CDR3 residues: CASSVPGLAGEFYNEQFF. CDR3 bases: TGTGCCAGCAGTGTTCCGGGACTAGCGGGAGAATTCTACAATGAGCAGTTCTTC.

The chain employs TRBV29-1 and TRBJ1-1, with D tentatively TRBD1 (6 bases). V gave up 2 bases and J gave up 2 bases, with 9 bases separating them. The CDR3 extends over 13 amino acids. Germline CDR1 SQVTM, CDR2 ANQGSEA. CDR3 DNA sequence: TGCAGCGTTGAAAGACAGGTAAACACTGAAGCTTTCTTT. Its protein is CSVERQVNTEAFF.

The V and J genes are TRBV4-3 and TRBJ1-2, with TRBD1 matching 8 bases. Trimming removed 0 bases from V and 4 bases from J; junction bases left unmatched: 7. This CDR3 is 16 amino acids long. Germline CDR1 LGHNA, CDR2 YSLEER. The CDR3 here is CASSQDSTGESYGYTF. CDR3 sequence (DNA): TGCGCCAGCAGCCAAGATTCGACAGGGGAGTCCTATGGCTACACCTTC.

CDR3 protein: CASTPQTGPYEQYV. The DNA of the CDR3 is TGCGCCAGCACCCCCCAAACAGGGCCCTACGAGCAGTACGTC. This chain connects TRBV10-2 to TRBJ2-7; D is possibly TRBD1 (6 bases). Deletions cut 7 bases from V and 2 bases from J, with 15 bases between. CDR3 length equals 14 residues. Germline V gives CDR1 WSHSY, CDR2 SAAADI.

CDR3 in DNA: TGTGCCAGCAGTTACTCGACGGGTCGGGCCGGGACAGGGGGCCTCGAGCAGTACGTC. This translates into CASSYSTGRAGTGGLEQYV. The chain carries TRBV6-2 or TRBV6-3 and TRBJ2-7; 12 bases line up with TRBD1. V shed 0 bases and J 6 bases; nucleotides not matched to a gene: 15. The CDR3 runs 19 residues. Germline assignment: CDR1 MNHEY and CDR2 SVGEGT.

The chain employs TRBV10-1 and TRBJ2-3; 8 bases align to TRBD2. Germline V gene lookup returns CDR1 WNHNN and CDR2 SYGVQD (reference sequence). Trimming cost V 0 bases and J 2 bases; bases outside gene matches: 10. The CDR3 totals 18 residues. CDR3 amino acids: CASSESISGGRSTDTQYF. CDR3 coding DNA: TGCGCCAGCAGTGAGTCGATAAGTGGCGGGAGGTCCACAGATACGCAGTATTTT.

This CDR3 reads CASSFSGTRYGYTF. In DNA form, the CDR3 reads TGTGCCAGCAGTTTCTCCGGGACACGGTATGGCTACACCTTC. The rearrangement uses TRBV6-2 or TRBV6-3 and TRBJ1-2, with D perhaps matching TRBD1 (6 bases). The CDR3 spans 14 residues. Trimming removed 4 bases at V and 5 bases at J, with 14 bases between. Germline V lookup: CDR1 MNHEY, CDR2 SVGEGT.

The V and J genes are TRBV9 and TRBJ1-1; D call uncertain. This CDR3 is 16 amino acids long. Germline lookup yields CDR1 SGDLS and CDR2 YYNGEE. Trimming removed 0 bases from V and 1 base from J, with 13 bases in between. The CDR3 bases are TGTGCCAGCAGCGTAGCTACTTACCTGTCGAACACTGAAGCTTTCTTT. Translation gives CASSVATYLSNTEAFF. The whole variable domain, remainder taken from reference TRBV9 and TRBJ1-1, is DSGVTQTPKHLITATGQRVTLRCSPRSGDLSVYWYQQSLDQGLQFLIQYYNGEERAKGNILERFSAQQFPDLHSELNLSSLELGDSALYFCASSVATYLSNTEAFFGQGTRLTVV.

The V call is TRBV4-2, the J call TRBJ1-2; 7 bases are shared with TRBD1. The germline V gene encodes CDR1 LGHNA and CDR2 YNFKEQ. The trim removed 3 bases at V and 5 bases at J, leaving 12 bases unmatched. CDR3 length: 16 amino acids. CDR3 loop: CASSQFGTEIHYGYTF. The DNA of the CDR3 is TGTGCCAGCAGCCAGTTCGGGACAGAGATCCATTATGGCTACACCTTC.

The CDR3 protein is CSSRTGDTEAFF. In nucleotides, the CDR3 is TGCAGCTCCCGGACAGGGGACACTGAAGCTTTCTTT. J is TRBJ1-1 and V is TRBV29-1; 9 bases align to TRBD1. V shed 8 bases and J 3 bases; nucleotides not matched to a gene: 4. CDR3 length equals 12 residues. The germline gives CDR1 SQVTM, CDR2 ANQGSEA.

This chain links TRBV10-3 with TRBJ2-7, with TRBD1 matching over 7 bases. CDR3 length: 13 residues. Germline V gene data show CDR1 as ENHRY and CDR2 as SYGVKD. V lost 3 bases and J lost 5; bases outside the gene matches: 4. CDR3 bases: TGTGCCATCAGTGAAACAGGGGACCACGAGCAGTACGTC. Translation: CAISETGDHEQYV.

This chain links TRBV5-1 with TRBJ2-3, with 9 bases lining up with TRBD1. The V segment lost 1 base and the J segment 1 base; nucleotides outside the gene matches: 16. The V gene's germline CDR1 is SGHRS and CDR2 YFSETQ. This CDR3 spans 20 amino acids. This CDR3 is CASSLSRGQGHRDRTDTQYF. The CDR3 nucleotides read TGCGCCAGCAGCTTGAGCCGGGGACAGGGCCACAGGGACCGCACAGATACGCAGTATTTT.

This clone appeared once. V usage is TRBV28 and J usage is TRBJ2-7; TRBD1 matches 11 bases. Germline lookup yields CDR1 MDHEN and CDR2 SYDVKM. The CDR3 loop spans 15 amino acids. The ends lost 5 bases at V and 3 bases at J; junction bases unmatched: 6. Here the CDR3 DNA reads TGTGCCAGCAGTCCGACCGGGACAGGGGGCTACGAGCAGTACGTC. This sequence encodes CASSPTGTGGYEQYV.

The J gene is TRBJ2-7, the V gene TRBV10-3; 8 nucleotides agree with TRBD2. The CDR3 extends over 13 amino acids. The V segment lost 4 bases and the J segment 4 bases; nucleotides outside the gene matches: 3. Germline values: CDR1 ENHRY, CDR2 SYGVKD. The DNA of the CDR3 is TGTGCCATCAGTGGTGGACTAGCTTACGAGCAGTACGTC. This sequence encodes CAISGGLAYEQYV.

The chain is built from TRBV18 and TRBJ1-2, with TRBD1 matching over 7 bases. Per germline, CDR1 KGHSH and CDR2 LQKENI. This CDR3 comprises 15 residues. Trimming at V came to 4 bases and at J to 6 bases, leaving 11 bases not matched to a gene. Here the CDR3 DNA reads TGTGCCAGCTCACAGGGGACAGTGCCAAGCGATGGCTACACCTTC. Its protein product is CASSQGTVPSDGYTF.

DNA of the CDR3: TGCGCCAGCAGCTCGAACCCCGGGGTAGGTACTGAAGCTTTCTTT. Protein: CASSSNPGVGTEAFF. The chain carries TRBV4-1 and TRBJ1-1; D gene uncertain. Germline V gene sequence: CDR1 MGHRA, CDR2 YSYEKL. The CDR3 spans 15 residues. Trimming removed 5 bases from V and 5 bases from J, with 18 bases in between.

V usage is TRBV7-9 and J usage is TRBJ2-3, with a weak D call TRBD2 (5 bases). This CDR3 contains 16 residues. Germline V gene lookup returns CDR1 SEHNR and CDR2 FQNEAQ (reference sequence). The germline V and J ends were trimmed by 0 bases and 0 bases, with 10 bases remaining between them. The DNA of the CDR3 is TGTGCCAGCAGCTTAGCAACCGGGGATAGCACAGATACGCAGTATTTT. Translated: CASSLATGDSTDTQYF. Supplemented by reference TRBV7-9 and TRBJ2-3, the full variable domain reads DTGVSQNPRHKITKRGQNVTFRCDPISEHNRLYWYRQTLGQGPEFLTYFQNEAQLEKSRLLSDRFSAERPKGSFSTLEIQRTEQGDSAMYLCASSLATGDSTDTQYFGPGTRLTVL.